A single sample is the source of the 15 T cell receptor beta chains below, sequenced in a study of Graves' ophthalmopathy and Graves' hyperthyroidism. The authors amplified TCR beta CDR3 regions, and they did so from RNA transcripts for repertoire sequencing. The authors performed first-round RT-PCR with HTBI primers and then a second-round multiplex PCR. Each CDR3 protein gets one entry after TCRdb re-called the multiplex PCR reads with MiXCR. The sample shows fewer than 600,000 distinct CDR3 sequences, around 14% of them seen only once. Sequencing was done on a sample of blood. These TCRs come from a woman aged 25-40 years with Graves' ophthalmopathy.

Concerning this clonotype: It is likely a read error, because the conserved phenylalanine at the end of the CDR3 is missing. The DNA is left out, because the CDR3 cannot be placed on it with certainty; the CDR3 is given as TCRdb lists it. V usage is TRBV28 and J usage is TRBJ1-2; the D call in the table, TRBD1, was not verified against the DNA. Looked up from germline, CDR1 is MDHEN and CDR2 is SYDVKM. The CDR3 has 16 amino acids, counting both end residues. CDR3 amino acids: CASSLSAGRTDYGYSV.

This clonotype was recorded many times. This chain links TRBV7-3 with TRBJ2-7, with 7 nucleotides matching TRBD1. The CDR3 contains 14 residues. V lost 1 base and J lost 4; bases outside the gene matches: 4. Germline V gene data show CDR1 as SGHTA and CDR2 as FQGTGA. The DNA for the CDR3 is TGTGCCAGCAGCTTAAAAGGGGGCAAGTACGAGCAGTACTTC. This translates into CASSLKGGKYEQYF.

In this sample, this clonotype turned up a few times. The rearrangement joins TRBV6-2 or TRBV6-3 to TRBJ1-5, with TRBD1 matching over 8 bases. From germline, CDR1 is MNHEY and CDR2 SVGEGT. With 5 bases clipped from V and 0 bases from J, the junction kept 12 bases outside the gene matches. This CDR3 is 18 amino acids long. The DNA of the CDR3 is TGTGCCAGCAGTACCCTTGGACAGGGTAGGGTTAGCAATCAGCCCCAGCATTTT. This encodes CASSTLGQGRVSNQPQHF.

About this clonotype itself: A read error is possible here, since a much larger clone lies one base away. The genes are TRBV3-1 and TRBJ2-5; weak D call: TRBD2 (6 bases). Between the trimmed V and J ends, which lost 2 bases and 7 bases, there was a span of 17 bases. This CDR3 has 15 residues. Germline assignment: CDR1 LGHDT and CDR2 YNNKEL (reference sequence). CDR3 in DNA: TGTGCCAGCAGCCAACCCATGGGGGGAGGCGGGACCCAGTACTTC. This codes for CASSQPMGGGGTQYF.

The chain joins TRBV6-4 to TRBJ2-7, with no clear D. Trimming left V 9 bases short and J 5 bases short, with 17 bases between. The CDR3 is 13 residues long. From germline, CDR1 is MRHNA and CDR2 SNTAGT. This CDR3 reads CARLSLVLDEQYF. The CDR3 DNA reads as TGTGCCAGACTCTCGTTAGTTCTCGACGAGCAGTACTTC.

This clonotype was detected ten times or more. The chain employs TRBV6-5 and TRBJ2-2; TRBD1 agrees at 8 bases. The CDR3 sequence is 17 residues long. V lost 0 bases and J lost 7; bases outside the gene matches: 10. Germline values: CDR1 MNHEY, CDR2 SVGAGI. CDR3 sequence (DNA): TGTGCCAGCAGTTACTCCGGACAGGGTTTTCTCGGCGGGGAGCTGTTTTTT. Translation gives CASSYSGQGFLGGELFF.

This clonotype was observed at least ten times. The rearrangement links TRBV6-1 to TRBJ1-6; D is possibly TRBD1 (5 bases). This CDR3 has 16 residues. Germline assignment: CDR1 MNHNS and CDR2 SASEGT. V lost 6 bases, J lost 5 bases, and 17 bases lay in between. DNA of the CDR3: TGTGCCAGCAGCCGCCTCAGGGCGTCGGATAATTCACCCCTCCACTTT. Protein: CASSRLRASDNSPLHF.

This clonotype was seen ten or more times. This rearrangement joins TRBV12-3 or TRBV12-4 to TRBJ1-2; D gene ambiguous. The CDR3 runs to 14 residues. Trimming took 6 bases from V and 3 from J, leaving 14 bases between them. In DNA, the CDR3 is TGTGCCAGCAGCTCCACCGTTCCCGACTATGGCTACACCTTC. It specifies CASSSTVPDYGYTF.

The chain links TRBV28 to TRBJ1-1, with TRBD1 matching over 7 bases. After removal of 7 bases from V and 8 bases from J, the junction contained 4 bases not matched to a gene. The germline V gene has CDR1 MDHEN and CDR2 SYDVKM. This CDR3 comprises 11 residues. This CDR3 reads CASKAGGEAFF. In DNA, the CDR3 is TGTGCCAGCAAAGCAGGGGGGGAAGCTTTCTTT. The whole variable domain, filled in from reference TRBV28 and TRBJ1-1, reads DVKVTQSSRYLVKRTGEKVFLECVQDMDHENMFWYRQDPGLGLRLIYFSYDVKMKEKGDIPEGYSVSREKKERFSLILESASTNQTSMYLCASKAGGEAFFGQGTRLTVV.

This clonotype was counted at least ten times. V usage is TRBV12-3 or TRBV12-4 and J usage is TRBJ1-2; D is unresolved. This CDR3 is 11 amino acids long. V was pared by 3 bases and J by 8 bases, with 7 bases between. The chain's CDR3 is CASSLRAGYTF. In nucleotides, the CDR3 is TGTGCCAGCAGTTTGAGGGCCGGCTACACCTTC.

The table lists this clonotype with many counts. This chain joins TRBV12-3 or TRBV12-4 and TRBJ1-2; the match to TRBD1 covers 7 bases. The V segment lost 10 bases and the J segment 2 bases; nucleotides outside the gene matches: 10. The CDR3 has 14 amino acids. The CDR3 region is CATSRQGRNYGYTF. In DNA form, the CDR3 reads TGTGCCACCTCTAGACAGGGTAGAAACTATGGCTACACCTTC.

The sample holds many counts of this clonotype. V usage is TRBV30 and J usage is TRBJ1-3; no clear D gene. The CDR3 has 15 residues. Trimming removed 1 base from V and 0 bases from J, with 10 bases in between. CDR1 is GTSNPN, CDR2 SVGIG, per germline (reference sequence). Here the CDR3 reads CAWSAKRNSGNTIYF. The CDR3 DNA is TGTGCCTGGAGTGCGAAACGGAACTCTGGAAACACCATATATTTT.

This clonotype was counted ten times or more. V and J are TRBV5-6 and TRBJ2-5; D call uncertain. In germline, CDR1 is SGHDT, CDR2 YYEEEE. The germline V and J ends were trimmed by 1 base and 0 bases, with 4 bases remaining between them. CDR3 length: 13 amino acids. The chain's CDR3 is CASSLRYQETQYF. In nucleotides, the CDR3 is TGTGCCAGCAGCTTGCGGTACCAAGAGACCCAGTACTTC. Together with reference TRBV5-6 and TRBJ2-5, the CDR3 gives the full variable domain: DAGVTQSPTHLIKTRGQQVTLRCSPKSGHDTVSWYQQALGQGPQFIFQYYEEEERQRGNFPDRFSGHQFPNYSSELNVNALLLGDSALYLCASSLRYQETQYFGPGTRLLVL.

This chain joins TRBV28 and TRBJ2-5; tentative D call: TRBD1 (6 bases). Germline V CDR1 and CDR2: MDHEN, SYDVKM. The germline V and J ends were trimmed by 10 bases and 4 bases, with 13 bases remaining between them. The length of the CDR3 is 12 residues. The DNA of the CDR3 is TGTGCCACTTGGACAGTGCGAGAGACCCAGTACTTC. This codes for CATWTVRETQYF.

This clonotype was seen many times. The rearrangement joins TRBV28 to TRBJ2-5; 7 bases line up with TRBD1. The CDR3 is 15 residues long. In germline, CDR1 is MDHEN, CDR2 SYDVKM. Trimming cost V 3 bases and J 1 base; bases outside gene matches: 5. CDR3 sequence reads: CASSLGQTFQETQYF. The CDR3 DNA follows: TGTGCCAGCAGTTTGGGACAGACCTTCCAAGAGACCCAGTACTTC.